In this sample, the clone carrying this TCR beta chain turned up a few times. V gave up 2 bases and J gave up 1 base, with 11 bases separating them. The CDR3 has 15 residues. Germline V gene lookup returns CDR1 MNHEY and CDR2 SVGAGI. This record comes from a study of T cells in Graves' hyperthyroidism and ophthalmopathy. From RNA transcripts, TCR beta CDR3 regions were amplified. During a first-round RT-PCR of the TCR CDR3, the HTBI primer set was used. TCRdb re-analysed the multiplex PCR reads in MiXCR, keeping a single row per CDR3 protein. This sample has roughly 710,000 distinct CDR3 sequences, with under 45% found just once.

V gene TRBV6-5 combines with J gene TRBJ1-2; possibly TRBD1 for D (5 bases). The source is a woman aged 40 to 55 with Graves' hyperthyroidism. The sample comprised blood. In DNA, the CDR3 is TGTGCCAGCAGTTACGTTCCAGGGAATAACTATGGCTACACCTTC. Its protein product is CASSYVPGNNYGYTF.